This T cell receptor (beta chain) was captured in a study of blood T cell repertoires in COVID-19. Study-wide context: Samples came from the United States, Italy and Spain, spanning acute and convalescent COVID-19.

There are 11 residues in the CDR3. The germline CDR1 and CDR2 sequences are GTSNPN and SVGIG (reference sequence). V was cut by 6 bases and J by 6 bases, with 8 bases left in between. The authors' processing: Reference gene primer amplification gave estimated nucleated cell counts. Profiled with immunoSEQ multiplex PCR; TCRdb holds only in-frame clones, not every one. V, J and clone size are taken as reported in that table, and D and trimming were inferred from the DNA itself. Among about 59,000 clones, approximately 89% were seen once, and the ten largest hold less than 7%. Sequenced input: peripheral blood. This chain connects TRBV30 to TRBJ2-2, with a possible D match to TRBD1 (6 bases). The receptor was isolated from a man in his 60s with active or convalescent COVID-19. The CDR3 reads CACQGSGELFF. For the CDR3, the DNA is TGTGCCTGTCAGGGGTCCGGGGAGCTGTTTTTT.